What follows is one TCR beta chain and its context. Per the study methods: Estimation of nucleated cell counts relied on the amplification of reference gene primers. Profiling relied on immunoSEQ multiplex PCR, and the TCRdb table lists in-frame clones only, not all of them. The D gene and trimming were derived from the DNA, and the V and J assignments and clone size from that table. Found here are 200,000 to 300,000 clones, roughly 81% of them singletons; the top ten hold around 7.2%. These data belong to a study of blood T cell repertoires in COVID-19. Whole-study context: Both acute and convalescent COVID-19 samples were obtained from the United States, Italy and Spain.

Patients of the Seattle cohort, enrolled during active infection, were followed longitudinally. The junction had 13 bases not matched to a gene; V was cut back by 1 base and J by 0 bases. This CDR3 region has 20 residues. Looked up from germline, CDR1 is MNHEY and CDR2 is SMNVEV (reference sequence). The V call is TRBV27, the J call TRBJ2-1, with 9 bases fitting TRBD2. The TCR originated in an elderly woman with COVID-19, enrolled during active disease. The sample comprised peripheral blood. CDR3 amino acids: CASSLWGGALAGSSYNEQFF. In DNA, the CDR3 is TGTGCCAGCAGTTTATGGGGGGGGGCCCTAGCGGGGAGCTCCTACAATGAGCAGTTCTTC.